These T cell receptor beta chains were read from a single sample in a study of blood T cell repertoires in COVID-19. Clones were read by immunoSEQ multiplex PCR, and TCRdb kept only the in-frame ones, dropping some. This table holds 90,000 to 150,000 clones, 75% to 90% found once. The sample consisted of peripheral blood. These receptors all come from a man between 65 and 85 years old with active or convalescent COVID-19. The CDR3 runs from the conserved cysteine through the conserved F or W.

V,length,CDR3
TRBV18,17,CASSPPVTSGSQETQYF
TRBV3-1/TRBV3-2,12,CASSQDHKTQYF
TRBV11-2,17,CASSLDGNWEGPYEQYF
TRBV9,13,CASSRPGVGGAFF
TRBV4-1,15,CASSQFSGPLYEQYF
TRBV27,14,CASSFLAGAHEQYF
TRBV28,17,CASSSHVGAGFGGELFF
TRBV6-5,15,CASSKSTGGREKLFF
TRBV28,19,CASSLGRGTGSLPNYGYTF
TRBV5-1,16,CASSLRLAGFTDTQYF
TRBV7-2,16,CASSLVGSAGGREQFF
TRBV10-3,14,CAISVGTEWHEQYF
TRBV15,14,CATSIVAGRRPQHF
TRBV10-3,15,CAIGLAGVGQETQYF
TRBV2,13,CASRQEFNYGYTF
TRBV3-1/TRBV3-2,15,CASSQGKGAGYGYTF
TRBV24-1,12,CATSRQGTEAFF
TRBV5-5,14,CASSVMGGNTEAFF
TRBV18,13,CASSPPRDEKLFF